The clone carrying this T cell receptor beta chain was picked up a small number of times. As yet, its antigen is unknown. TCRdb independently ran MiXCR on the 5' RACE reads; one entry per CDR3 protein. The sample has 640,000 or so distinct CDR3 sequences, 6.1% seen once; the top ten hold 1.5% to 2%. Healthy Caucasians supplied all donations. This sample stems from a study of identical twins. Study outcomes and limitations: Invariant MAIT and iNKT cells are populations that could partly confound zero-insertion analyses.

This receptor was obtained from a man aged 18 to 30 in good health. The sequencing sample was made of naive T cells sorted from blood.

CDR3 bases: TGTGCCAGCAGCTTCTCGACAGGGGGGTTCTCACCCCTCCACTTT. Residues: CASSFSTGGFSPLHF. This sequence joins TRBV11-2 and TRBJ1-6, with TRBD1 matching over 9 bases. The length of the CDR3 is 15 residues. J was trimmed by 10 bases and V by 3 bases; bases with no gene match: 7. From germline, CDR1 is SGHAT and CDR2 FQNNGV. The entire variable domain, with the rest obtained from reference TRBV11-2 and TRBJ1-6, is as follows: EAGVAQSPRYKIIEKRQSVAFWCNPISGHATLYWYQQILGQGPKLLIQFQNNGVVDDSQLPKDRFSAERLKGVDSTLKIQPAKLEDSAVYLCASSFSTGGFSPLHFGNGTRLTVT.